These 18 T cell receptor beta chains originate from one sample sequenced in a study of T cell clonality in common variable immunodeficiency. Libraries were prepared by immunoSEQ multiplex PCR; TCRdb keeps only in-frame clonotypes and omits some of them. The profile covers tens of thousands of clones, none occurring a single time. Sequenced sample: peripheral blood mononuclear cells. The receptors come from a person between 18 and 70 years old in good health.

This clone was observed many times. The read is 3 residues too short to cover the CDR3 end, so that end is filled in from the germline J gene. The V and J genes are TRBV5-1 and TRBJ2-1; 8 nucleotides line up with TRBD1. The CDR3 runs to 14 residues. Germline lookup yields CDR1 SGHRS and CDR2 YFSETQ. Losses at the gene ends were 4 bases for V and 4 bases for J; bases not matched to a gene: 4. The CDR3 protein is CASSKGTGYNEQFF. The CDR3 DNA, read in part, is TGCGCCAGCAGCAAAGGGACAGGTTACAATGAG.

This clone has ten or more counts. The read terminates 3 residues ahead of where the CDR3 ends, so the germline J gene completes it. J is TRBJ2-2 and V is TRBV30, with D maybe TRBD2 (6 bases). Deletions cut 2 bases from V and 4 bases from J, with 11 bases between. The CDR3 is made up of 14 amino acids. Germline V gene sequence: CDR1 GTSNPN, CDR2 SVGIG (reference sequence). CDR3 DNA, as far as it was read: TGTGCCTGGAGTTTGGGGGGTTTCACCGGGGAG. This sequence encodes CAWSLGGFTGE. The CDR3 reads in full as CAWSLGGFTGELFF.

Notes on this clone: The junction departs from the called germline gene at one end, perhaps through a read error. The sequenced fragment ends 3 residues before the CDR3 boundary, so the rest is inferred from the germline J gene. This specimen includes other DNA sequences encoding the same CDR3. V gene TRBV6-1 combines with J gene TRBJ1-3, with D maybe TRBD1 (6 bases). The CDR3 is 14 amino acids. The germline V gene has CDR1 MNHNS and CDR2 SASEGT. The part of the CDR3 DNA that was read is TGTGCCAGCAGTGATGGGGGGGGCGGAAACACA. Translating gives CASSDGGGGNT. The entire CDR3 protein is CASSDGGGGNTIYF.

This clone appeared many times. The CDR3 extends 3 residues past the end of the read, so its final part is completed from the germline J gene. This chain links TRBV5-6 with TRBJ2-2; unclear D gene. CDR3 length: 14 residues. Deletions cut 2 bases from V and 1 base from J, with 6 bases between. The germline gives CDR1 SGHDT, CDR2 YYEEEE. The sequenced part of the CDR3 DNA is TGTGCCAGCAGCTTCTTACAGAACACCGGGGAG. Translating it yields CASSFLQNTGE. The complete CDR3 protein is CASSFLQNTGELFF.

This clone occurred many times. The part of the CDR3 DNA that was read is TGTGCCAGCAGCAACCCGGGTGCAACTAATGAAAAA. It codes for CASSNPGATNEK. The CDR3, in full, reads CASSNPGATNEKLFF. The chain recombines TRBV5-5 with TRBJ1-4; D unresolved. The CDR3 goes on 3 residues after the read ends, and that part is filled in from the germline J gene. The germline CDR1 and CDR2 sequences are SGHKS and YYEKEE (reference sequence). Deletions cut 4 bases from V and 0 bases from J, with 10 bases between. The length of the CDR3 is 15 residues.

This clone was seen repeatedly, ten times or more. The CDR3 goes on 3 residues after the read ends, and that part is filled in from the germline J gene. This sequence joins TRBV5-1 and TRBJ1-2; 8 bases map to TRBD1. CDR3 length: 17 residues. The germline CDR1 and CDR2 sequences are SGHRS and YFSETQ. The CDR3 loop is CASSQLSGTGPTRGYTF. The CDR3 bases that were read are TGCGCCAGCAGCCAACTATCCGGGACAGGCCCCACAAGGGGC.

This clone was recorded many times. This CDR3 reads CASSLGGTNTEAFF. The sequenced CDR3 bases are TGTGCCAGCAGCTTGGGGGGAACGAACACTGAA. The rearrangement joins TRBV11-1 to TRBJ1-1; D possibly corresponds to TRBD1 (5 bases). The read gets to within 3 residues of the CDR3 end, and the germline J gene fills in the rest. This CDR3 region has 14 residues. Germline values: CDR1 SGHAT, CDR2 FQDESV (reference sequence). V was shortened by 3 bases and J by 1 base, with 9 bases between the two germline ends.

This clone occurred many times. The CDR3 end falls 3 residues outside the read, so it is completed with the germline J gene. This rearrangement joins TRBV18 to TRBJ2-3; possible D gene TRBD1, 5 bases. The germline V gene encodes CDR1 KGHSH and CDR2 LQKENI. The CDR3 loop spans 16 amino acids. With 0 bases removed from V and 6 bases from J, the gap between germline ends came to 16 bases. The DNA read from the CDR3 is TGTGCCAGCTCACCACCGGGCTGGGGCACACGGGATACG. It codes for CASSPPGWGTRDT. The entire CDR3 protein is CASSPPGWGTRDTQYF.

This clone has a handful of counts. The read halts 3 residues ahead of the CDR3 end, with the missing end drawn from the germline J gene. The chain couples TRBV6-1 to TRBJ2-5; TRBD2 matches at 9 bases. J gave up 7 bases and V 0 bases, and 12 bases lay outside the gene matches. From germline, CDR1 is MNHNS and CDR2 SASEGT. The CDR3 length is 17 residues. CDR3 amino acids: CASSEAPLAGPRGTQYF. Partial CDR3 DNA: TGTGCCAGCAGTGAAGCCCCGCTAGCGGGGCCCCGGGGGACC.

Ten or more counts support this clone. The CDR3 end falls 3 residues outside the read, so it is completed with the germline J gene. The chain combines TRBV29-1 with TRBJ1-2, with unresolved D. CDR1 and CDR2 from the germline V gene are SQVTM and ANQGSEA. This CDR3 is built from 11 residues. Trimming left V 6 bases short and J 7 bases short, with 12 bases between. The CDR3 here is CSVLVRSGYTF. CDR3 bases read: TGCAGCGTCTTAGTTCGAAGTGGC.

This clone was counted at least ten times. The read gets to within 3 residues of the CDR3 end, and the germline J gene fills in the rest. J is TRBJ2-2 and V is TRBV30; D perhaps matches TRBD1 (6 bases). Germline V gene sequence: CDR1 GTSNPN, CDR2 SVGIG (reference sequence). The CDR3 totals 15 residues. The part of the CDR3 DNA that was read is TGTGCCTGGAGTGATCCCCACAGGGCCGATGAAAAG. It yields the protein CAWSDPHRADEK. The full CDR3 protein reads CAWSDPHRADEKLFF.

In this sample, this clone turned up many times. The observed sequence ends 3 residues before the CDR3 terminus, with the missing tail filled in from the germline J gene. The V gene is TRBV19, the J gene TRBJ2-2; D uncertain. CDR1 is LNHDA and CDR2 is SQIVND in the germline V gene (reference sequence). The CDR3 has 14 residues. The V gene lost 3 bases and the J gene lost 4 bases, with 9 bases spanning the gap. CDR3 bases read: TGTGCCAGTAGTATCGCAGGCTCCACCGGGGAG. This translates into CASSIAGSTGE. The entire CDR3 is CASSIAGSTGELFF.

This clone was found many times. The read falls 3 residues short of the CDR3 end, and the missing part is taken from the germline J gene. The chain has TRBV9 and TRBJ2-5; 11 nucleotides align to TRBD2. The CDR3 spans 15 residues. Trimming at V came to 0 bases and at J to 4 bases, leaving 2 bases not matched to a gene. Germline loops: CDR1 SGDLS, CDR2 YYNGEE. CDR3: CASSVVAGGPETQYF. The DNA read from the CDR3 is TGTGCCAGCAGCGTAGTAGCGGGGGGGCCAGAGACC.

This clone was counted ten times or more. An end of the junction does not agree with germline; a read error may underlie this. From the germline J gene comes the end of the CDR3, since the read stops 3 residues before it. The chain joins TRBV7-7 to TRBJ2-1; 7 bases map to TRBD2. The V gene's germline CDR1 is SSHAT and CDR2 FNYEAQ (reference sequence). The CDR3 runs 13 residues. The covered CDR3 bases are TGTGCTAGCAGCCACAGGAGGGAGGGTGAG. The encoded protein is CASSHRREGE. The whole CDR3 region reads CASSHRREGEQFF.

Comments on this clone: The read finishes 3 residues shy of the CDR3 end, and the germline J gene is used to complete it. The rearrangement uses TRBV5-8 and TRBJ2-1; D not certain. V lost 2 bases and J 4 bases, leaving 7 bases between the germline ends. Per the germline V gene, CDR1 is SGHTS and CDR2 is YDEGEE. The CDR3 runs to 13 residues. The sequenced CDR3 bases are TGTGCCAGCAGCTTTGTAGGGTACAATGAG. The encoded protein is CASSFVGYNE. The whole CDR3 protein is CASSFVGYNEQFF.

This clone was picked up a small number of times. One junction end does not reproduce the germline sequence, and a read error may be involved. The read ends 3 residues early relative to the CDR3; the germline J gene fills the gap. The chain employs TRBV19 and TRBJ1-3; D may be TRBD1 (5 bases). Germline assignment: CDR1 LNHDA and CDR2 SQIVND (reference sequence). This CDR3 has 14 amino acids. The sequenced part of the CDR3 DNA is TGTGCCAGTAGTATGTGGGGCTCTGGAAACACG. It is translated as CASSMWGSGNT. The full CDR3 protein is CASSMWGSGNTIYF.

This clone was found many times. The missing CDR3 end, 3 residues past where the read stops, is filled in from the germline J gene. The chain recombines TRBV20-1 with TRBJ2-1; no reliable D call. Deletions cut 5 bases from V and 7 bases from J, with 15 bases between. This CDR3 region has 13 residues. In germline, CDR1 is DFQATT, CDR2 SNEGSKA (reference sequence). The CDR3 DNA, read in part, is TGCAGTGCTGCCGTGCGGCGCAGAAATGAG. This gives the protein CSAAVRRRNE. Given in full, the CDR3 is CSAAVRRRNEQFF.

The CDR3: CASLGGLHQPQHF. The part of the CDR3 DNA that was read is TGTGCCAGCCTTGGAGGGTTACATCAGCCC. This chain uses TRBV6-2 or TRBV6-3 with TRBJ1-5; no definite D call. The CDR3 end falls 3 residues outside the read, so it is completed with the germline J gene. With 8 bases removed from V and 5 bases from J, the gap between germline ends came to 13 bases. The CDR3 contains 13 residues. Germline V CDR1 and CDR2: MNHEY, SVGEGT.